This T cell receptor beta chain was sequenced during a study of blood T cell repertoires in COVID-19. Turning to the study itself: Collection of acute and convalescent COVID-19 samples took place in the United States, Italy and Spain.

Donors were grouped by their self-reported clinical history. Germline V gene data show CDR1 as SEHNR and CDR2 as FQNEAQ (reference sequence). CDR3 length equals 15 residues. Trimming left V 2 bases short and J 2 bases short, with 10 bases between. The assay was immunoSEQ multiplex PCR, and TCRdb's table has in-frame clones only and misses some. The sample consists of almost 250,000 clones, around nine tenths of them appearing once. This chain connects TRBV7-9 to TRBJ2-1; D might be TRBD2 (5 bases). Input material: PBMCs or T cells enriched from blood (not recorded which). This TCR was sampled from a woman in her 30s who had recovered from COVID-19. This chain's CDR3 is CASSLIAPTYNEQFF. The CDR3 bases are TGTGCCAGCAGCTTAATAGCGCCTACCTACAATGAGCAGTTCTTC. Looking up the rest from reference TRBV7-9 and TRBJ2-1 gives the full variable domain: DTGVSQNPRHKITKRGQNVTFRCDPISEHNRLYWYRQTLGQGPEFLTYFQNEAQLEKSRLLSDRFSAERPKGSFSTLEIQRTEQGDSAMYLCASSLIAPTYNEQFFGPGTRLTVL.